This T cell receptor beta chain originates from a study of T cell responses to AZD1222 COVID-19 vaccine. General observations from the study: Sampled repertoires all dated from after the peak T cell response. Regions 160-218 and 743-854 held dominance among vaccine-associated CD4 TCRs, which spanned spike. Close to half of all spike-specific TCRs reportedly target regions of the variants that are unmutated. Only five or six individuals given AZD1222 were seropositive at baseline.

Profiled with immunoSEQ multiplex PCR; TCRdb holds only in-frame clones, not every one. The data contain some 45,000 clones, 80% to 95% of them singletons. Concerning this clone: What it binds is not known.

The input for sequencing was peripheral blood, taken 28 days after the second AZD1222 dose. This TCR was recovered from an adult who received the AZD1222 COVID-19 vaccine.

CDR3 nucleotide sequence: TGTGCCAGCAGCCTTTTCTCGAAGAGGGAGACCCAGTACTTC. Protein: CASSLFSKRETQYF. V usage is TRBV6-2 or TRBV6-3 and J usage is TRBJ2-5; D call uncertain. CDR3 size: 14 residues. Per germline, CDR1 MNHEY and CDR2 SVGEGT. Between the trimmed V and J ends, which lost 6 bases and 5 bases, there was a span of 16 bases.